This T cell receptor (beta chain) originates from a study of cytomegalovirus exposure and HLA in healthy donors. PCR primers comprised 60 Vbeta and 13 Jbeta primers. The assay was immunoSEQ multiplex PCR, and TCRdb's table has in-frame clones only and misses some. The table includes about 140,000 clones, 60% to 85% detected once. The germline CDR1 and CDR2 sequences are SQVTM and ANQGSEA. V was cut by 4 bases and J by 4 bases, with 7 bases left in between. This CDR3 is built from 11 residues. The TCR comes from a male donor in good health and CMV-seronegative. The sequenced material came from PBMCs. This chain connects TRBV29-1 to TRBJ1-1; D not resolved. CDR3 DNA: TGCAGCGTTGTCCTCGGCACTGAAGCTTTCTTT. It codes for CSVVLGTEAFF. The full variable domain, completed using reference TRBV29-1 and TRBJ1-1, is SAVISQKPSRDICQRGTSLTIQCQVDSQVTMMFWYRQQPGQSLTLIATANQGSEATYESGFVIDKFPISRPNLTFSTLTVSNMSPEDSSIYLCSVVLGTEAFFGQGTRLTVV.